The entry below gives a single T cell receptor beta chain sequence along with its context. The antigen is undetermined. Researchers ran the PCR with 60 Vbeta and 13 Jbeta primers. Repertoires were generated with immunoSEQ multiplex PCR, while TCRdb's copy carries only in-frame clones and drops some. This sample has about 67,000 clones, with roughly nine tenths found just once. The data originate from a study of cytomegalovirus exposure and HLA in healthy donors. The CDR3 has 15 residues. J was trimmed by 8 bases and V by 0 bases; bases with no gene match: 8. CDR1 and CDR2 from the germline V gene are GTSNPN and SVGIG (reference sequence). General observations from the study: There were about 160 TCR beta chains listed as cytomegalovirus-associated. An analysis that was carried out later associated 16,951 TCR beta sequences with HLA alleles at 0.05 false discovery rate.

While unrecorded immune exposures were likely, the donors were nominally healthy when sampled. The specimen was PBMCs. The V call is TRBV30, the J call TRBJ2-1; TRBD2 matches at 9 bases. The clonotype was recovered from a woman aged 25 to 39 in good health and CMV-seropositive. The DNA for the CDR3 is TGTGCCTGGAGTGTAGGGCTAGCGGGAAGGGATGAGCAGTTCTTC. Its protein product is CAWSVGLAGRDEQFF.